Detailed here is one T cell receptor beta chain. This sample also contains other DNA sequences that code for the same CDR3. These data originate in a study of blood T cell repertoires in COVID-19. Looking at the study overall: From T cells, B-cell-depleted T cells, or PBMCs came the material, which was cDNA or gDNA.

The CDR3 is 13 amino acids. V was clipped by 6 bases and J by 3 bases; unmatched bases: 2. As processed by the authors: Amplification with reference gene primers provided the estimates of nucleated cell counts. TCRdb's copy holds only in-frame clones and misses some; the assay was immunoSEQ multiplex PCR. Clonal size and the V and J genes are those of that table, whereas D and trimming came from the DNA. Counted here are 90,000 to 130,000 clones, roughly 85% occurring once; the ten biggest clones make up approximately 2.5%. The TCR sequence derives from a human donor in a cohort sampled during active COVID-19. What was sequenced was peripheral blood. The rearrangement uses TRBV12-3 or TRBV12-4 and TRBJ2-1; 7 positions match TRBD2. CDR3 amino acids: CASRSGNYNEQFF. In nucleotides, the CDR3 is TGTGCCAGCAGGAGCGGGAACTACAATGAGCAGTTCTTC.